This T cell receptor (beta chain) was profiled in a study of cytotoxic CD8 clonotypes in ibrutinib-treated CLL. Germline V gene data show CDR1 as LNHDA and CDR2 as SQIVND (reference sequence). V was pared by 5 bases and J by 4 bases, with 19 bases between. The CDR3 is 16 amino acids. TCRdb's copy holds only in-frame clones and misses some; the assay was immunoSEQ multiplex PCR. The sample lists tens of thousands of clones, roughly 80% occurring once. V and J are TRBV19 and TRBJ2-3; D may be TRBD1 or TRBD2 (5 bases each). The TCR was taken from a human donor with chronic lymphocytic leukemia. The specimen was PBMCs, collected after 12 months of ibrutinib treatment. CDR3: CASSGIRARGADTQYF. In DNA, the CDR3 is TGTGCCAGTAGTGGCATCCGGGCTAGGGGAGCAGATACGCAGTATTTT.